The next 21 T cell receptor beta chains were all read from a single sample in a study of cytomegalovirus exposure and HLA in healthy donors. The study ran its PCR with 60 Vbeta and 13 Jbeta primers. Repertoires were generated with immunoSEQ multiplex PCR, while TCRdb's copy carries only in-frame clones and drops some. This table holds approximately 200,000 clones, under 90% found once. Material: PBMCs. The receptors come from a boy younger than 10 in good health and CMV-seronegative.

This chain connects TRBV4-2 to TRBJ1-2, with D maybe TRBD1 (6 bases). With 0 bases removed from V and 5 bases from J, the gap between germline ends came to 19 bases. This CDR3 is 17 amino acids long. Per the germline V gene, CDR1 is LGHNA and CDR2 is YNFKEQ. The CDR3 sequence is CASSQDYGQHTSYGYTF. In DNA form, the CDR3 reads TGTGCCAGCAGCCAAGATTATGGACAGCATACCTCTTATGGCTACACCTTC.

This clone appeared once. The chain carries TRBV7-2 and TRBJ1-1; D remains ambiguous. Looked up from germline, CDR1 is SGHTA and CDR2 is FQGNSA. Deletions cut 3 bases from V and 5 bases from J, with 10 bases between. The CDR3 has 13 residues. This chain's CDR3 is CASSFDPGTEAFF. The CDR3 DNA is TGTGCCAGCAGCTTTGATCCGGGAACTGAAGCTTTCTTT.

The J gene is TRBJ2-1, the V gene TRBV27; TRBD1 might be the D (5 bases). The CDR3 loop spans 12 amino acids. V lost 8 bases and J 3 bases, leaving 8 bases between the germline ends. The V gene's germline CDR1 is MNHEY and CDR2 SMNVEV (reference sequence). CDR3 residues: CASLGDYNEQFF. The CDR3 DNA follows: TGTGCCAGCTTAGGGGACTACAATGAGCAGTTCTTC.

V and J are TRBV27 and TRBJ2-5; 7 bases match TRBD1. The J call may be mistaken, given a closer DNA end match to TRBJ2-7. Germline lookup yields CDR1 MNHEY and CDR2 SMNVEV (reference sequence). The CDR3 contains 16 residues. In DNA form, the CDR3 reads TGTGCCAGCAGTTTATCTCTCACAGGGGCTCGCTACGAGCAGTACTTC. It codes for CASSLSLTGARYEQYF.

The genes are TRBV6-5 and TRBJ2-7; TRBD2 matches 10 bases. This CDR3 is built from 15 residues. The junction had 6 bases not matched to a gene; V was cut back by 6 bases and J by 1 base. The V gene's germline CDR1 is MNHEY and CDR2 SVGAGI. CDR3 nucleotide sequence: TGTGCCAGCAGCACCGGGACTAGCGTTTCCTACGAGCAGTACTTC. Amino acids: CASSTGTSVSYEQYF.

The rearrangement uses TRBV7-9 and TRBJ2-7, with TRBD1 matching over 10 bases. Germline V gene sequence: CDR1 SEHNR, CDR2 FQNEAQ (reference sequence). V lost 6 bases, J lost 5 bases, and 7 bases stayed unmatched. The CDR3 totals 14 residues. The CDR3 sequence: CASRLPGQGNEQYF. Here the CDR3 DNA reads TGTGCCAGCAGGCTACCGGGACAGGGGAACGAGCAGTACTTC.

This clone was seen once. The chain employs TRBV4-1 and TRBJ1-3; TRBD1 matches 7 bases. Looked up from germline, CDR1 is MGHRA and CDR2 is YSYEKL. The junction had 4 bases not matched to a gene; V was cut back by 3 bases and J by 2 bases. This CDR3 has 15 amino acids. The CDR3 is CASSQYRGTGNTIYF. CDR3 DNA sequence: TGCGCCAGCAGCCAGTACAGGGGTACTGGAAACACCATATATTTT.

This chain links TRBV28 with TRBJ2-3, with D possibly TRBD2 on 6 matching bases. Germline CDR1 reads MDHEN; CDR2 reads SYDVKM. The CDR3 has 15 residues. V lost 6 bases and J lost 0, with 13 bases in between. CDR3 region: CASSPPGLSTDTQYF. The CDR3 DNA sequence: TGTGCCAGCAGCCCCCCGGGACTTAGCACAGATACGCAGTATTTT.

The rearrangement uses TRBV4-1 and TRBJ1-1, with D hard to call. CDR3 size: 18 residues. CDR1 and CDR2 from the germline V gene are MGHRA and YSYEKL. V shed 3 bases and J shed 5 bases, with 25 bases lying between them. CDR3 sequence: CASSHPDAGSSAGTEAFF. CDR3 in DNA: TGCGCCAGCAGCCATCCCGATGCGGGTTCGTCGGCGGGGACTGAAGCTTTCTTT.

This CDR3 is CASSLEGQLSYEQYF. CDR3 coding DNA: TGTGCCAGCAGCTTAGAGGGACAACTCTCCTACGAGCAGTACTTC. The chain uses TRBV11-2 and TRBJ2-7, with D possibly TRBD1 on 6 matching bases. In germline, CDR1 is SGHAT, CDR2 FQNNGV. This CDR3 is 15 amino acids long. The V end was cut by 0 bases, the J end by 0 bases, with 9 bases between. The full variable domain, its missing parts supplied by reference TRBV11-2 and TRBJ2-7, is EAGVAQSPRYKIIEKRQSVAFWCNPISGHATLYWYQQILGQGPKLLIQFQNNGVVDDSQLPKDRFSAERLKGVDSTLKIQPAKLEDSAVYLCASSLEGQLSYEQYFGPGTRLTVT.

The CDR3 reads CASSLMSYEQFF. CDR3 coding DNA: TGTGCCAGCAGCTTAATGAGCTATGAGCAGTTCTTC. The gene calls are TRBV7-2 and TRBJ2-1; D uncertain. The CDR3 extends over 12 amino acids. Germline V gene data show CDR1 as SGHTA and CDR2 as FQGNSA. Trimming took off 2 bases at V and 8 bases at J, with 7 bases between the two ends.

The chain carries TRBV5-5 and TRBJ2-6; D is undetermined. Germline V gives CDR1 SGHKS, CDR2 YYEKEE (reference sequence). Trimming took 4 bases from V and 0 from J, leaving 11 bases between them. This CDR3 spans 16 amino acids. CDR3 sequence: CASSLLRPSGANVLTF. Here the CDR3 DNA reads TGTGCCAGCAGCCTACTCAGGCCCTCTGGGGCCAACGTCCTGACTTTC.

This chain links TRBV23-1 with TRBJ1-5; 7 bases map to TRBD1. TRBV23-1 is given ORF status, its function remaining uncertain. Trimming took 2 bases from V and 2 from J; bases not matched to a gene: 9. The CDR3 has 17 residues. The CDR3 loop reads CASSQPYRGRCNQPQHF. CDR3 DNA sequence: TGCGCCAGCAGTCAACCGTACAGGGGAAGGTGCAATCAGCCCCAGCATTTT.

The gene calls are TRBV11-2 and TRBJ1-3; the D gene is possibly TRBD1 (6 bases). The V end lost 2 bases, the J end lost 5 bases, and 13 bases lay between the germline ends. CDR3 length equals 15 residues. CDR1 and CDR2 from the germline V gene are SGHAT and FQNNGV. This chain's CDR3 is CASSLRLQGRNTIYF. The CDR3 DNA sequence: TGTGCCAGCAGCTTACGGTTACAGGGCAGAAACACCATATATTTT.

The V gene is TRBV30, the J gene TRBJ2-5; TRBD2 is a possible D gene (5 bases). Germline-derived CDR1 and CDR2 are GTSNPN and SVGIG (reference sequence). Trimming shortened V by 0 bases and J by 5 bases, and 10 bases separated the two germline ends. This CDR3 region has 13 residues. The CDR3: CAWSVLGGETQYF. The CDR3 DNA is TGTGCCTGGAGTGTACTCGGCGGGGAGACCCAGTACTTC. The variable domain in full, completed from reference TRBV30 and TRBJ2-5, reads SQTIHQWPATLVQPVGSPLSLECTVEGTSNPNLYWYRQAAGRGLQLLFYSVGIGQISSEVPQNLSASRPQDRQFILSSKKLLLSDSGFYLCAWSVLGGETQYFGPGTRLLVL.

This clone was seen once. The CDR3 coding sequence is TGTGCCAGCAGTTGGGAGGGGAGGACTAGCACAGATACGCAGTATTTT. This gives the protein CASSWEGRTSTDTQYF. The chain has TRBV5-6 and TRBJ2-3, with TRBD2 matching over 7 bases. CDR3 size: 16 residues. The V and J ends lost 5 bases and 0 bases, in that order; junction bases with no gene match: 9. CDR1 and CDR2 from the germline V gene are SGHDT and YYEEEE.

The CDR3 DNA follows: TGTGCCAGCTCACCGAGTAGGACAGGGCACGAGCAGTACTTC. Protein product: CASSPSRTGHEQYF. The J gene is TRBJ2-7, the V gene TRBV18; 8 bases match TRBD1. V was clipped by 3 bases and J by 5 bases; unmatched bases: 6. CDR3 size: 14 residues. CDR1 and CDR2 from the germline V gene are KGHSH and LQKENI. The whole variable domain, remainder taken from reference TRBV18 and TRBJ2-7, is NAGVMQNPRHLVRRRGQEARLRCSPMKGHSHVYWYRQLPEEGLKFMVYLQKENIIDESGMPKERFSAEFPKEGPSILRIQQVVRGDSAAYFCASSPSRTGHEQYFGPGTRLTVT.

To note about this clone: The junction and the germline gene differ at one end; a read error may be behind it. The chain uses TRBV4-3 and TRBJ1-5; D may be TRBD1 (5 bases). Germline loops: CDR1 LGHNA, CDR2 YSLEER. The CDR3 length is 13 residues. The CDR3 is CASSQGGGTQQVF. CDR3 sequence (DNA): TGCGCCAGCAGCCAAGGGGGAGGGACCCAGCAGGTTTTT.

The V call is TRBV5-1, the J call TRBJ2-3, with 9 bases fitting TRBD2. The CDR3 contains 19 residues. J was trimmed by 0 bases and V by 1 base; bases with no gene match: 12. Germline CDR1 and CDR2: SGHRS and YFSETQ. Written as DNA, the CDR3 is TGCGCCAGCAGCTTGAACCTAGCGGGGTCGAGTTACAGCACAGATACGCAGTATTTT. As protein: CASSLNLAGSSYSTDTQYF. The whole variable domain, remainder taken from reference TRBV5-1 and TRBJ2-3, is KAGVTQTPRYLIKTRGQQVTLSCSPISGHRSVSWYQQTPGQGLQFLFEYFSETQRNKGNFPGRFSGRQFSNSRSEMNVSTLELGDSALYLCASSLNLAGSSYSTDTQYFGPGTRLTVL.

This chain's CDR3 is CASSPILSGKNIQYF. For the CDR3, the DNA is TGTGCCAGCAGCCCGATTTTGAGTGGCAAAAACATTCAGTACTTC. The V call is TRBV11-2, the J call TRBJ2-4; D not resolved. Germline CDR1 reads SGHAT; CDR2 reads FQNNGV. CDR3 length: 15 residues. The ends were cut back, 5 bases at V and 3 bases at J, with 14 bases in the middle.

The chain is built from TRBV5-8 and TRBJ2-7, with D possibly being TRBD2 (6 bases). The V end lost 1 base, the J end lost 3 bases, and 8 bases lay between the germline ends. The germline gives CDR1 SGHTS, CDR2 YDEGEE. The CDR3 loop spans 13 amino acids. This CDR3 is CASSLPAGYEQYF. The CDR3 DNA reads TGTGCCAGCAGCTTGCCAGCGGGCTACGAGCAGTACTTC. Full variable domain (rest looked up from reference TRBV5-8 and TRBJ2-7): EAGVTQSPTHLIKTRGQQATLRCSPISGHTSVYWYQQALGLGLQFLLWYDEGEERNRGNFPPRFSGRQFPNYSSELNVNALELEDSALYLCASSLPAGYEQYFGPGTRLTVT.